Presented here are 13 T cell receptor beta chains from one specimen sequenced in a study of chemoradiotherapy in HPV16-positive cancers. TCRdb's copy holds only in-frame clones and misses some; the assay was immunoSEQ multiplex PCR. The table records 8,500 to 9,000 clones, around two thirds of them present only once. This sample was taken from a patient who underwent chemoradiotherapy. The source of these receptors is a human donor with HPV-associated anogenital cancer.

The count of this clone is one. V gene TRBV6-1 combines with J gene TRBJ2-1; TRBD2 matches at 11 bases. V lost 2 bases to trimming and J lost 7 bases; unmatched junction nucleotides: 4. The CDR3 is made up of 15 amino acids. Germline loops: CDR1 MNHNS, CDR2 SASEGT. The CDR3 DNA sequence: TGTGCCAGCAGTGAAACTAGCGGGAGTCAAAATGAGCAGTTCTTC. It encodes CASSETSGSQNEQFF.

The V call is TRBV28, the J call TRBJ1-6, with 7 bases lining up with TRBD1. CDR1 is MDHEN, CDR2 SYDVKM, per germline. The CDR3 spans 14 residues. V lost 2 bases to trimming and J lost 9 bases; unmatched junction nucleotides: 4. The CDR3 protein is CASSLDRESSPLHF. As DNA, the CDR3 is TGTGCCAGCAGTTTAGACAGGGAAAGTTCACCCCTCCACTTT.

In this sample, this clone turned up a few times. This chain joins TRBV6-6 and TRBJ1-5, with a tentative D call TRBD1 (6 bases). Germline-derived CDR1 and CDR2 are MNHNY and SVGAGI (reference sequence). The CDR3 spans 14 residues. Trimming cost V 6 bases and J 3 bases, with 12 bases left between them. The CDR3 DNA sequence: TGTGCCAGCAGCCGTGCAGGGGACAATCAGCCCCAGCATTTT. It encodes CASSRAGDNQPQHF.

The genes are TRBV5-1 and TRBJ2-5; D possibly corresponds to TRBD1 (5 bases). There are 18 residues in the CDR3. In germline, CDR1 is SGHRS, CDR2 YFSETQ. The V and J ends lost 0 bases and 2 bases respectively, with 20 bases between them. CDR3 sequence: CASSLEGGHHKIQETQYF. CDR3 DNA sequence: TGCGCCAGCAGCTTGGAGGGTGGACACCACAAGATTCAAGAGACCCAGTACTTC.

The chain couples TRBV28 to TRBJ2-7; TRBD1 matches 7 bases. Germline CDR1 MDHEN, CDR2 SYDVKM. The CDR3 has 13 amino acids. Trimming took 7 bases from V and 6 from J; bases not matched to a gene: 9. In DNA, the CDR3 is TGTGCCAGCAACAACAGGGGTTGGAGCGAGCAGTACTTC. It translates to CASNNRGWSEQYF.

V is TRBV28 and J is TRBJ1-1; no firm D call. V shed 3 bases and J shed 4 bases, with 24 bases lying between them. The length of the CDR3 is 18 residues. CDR1 is MDHEN, CDR2 SYDVKM, per germline. The CDR3 DNA reads TGTGCCAGCAGTTTCGTCGGACCCCAAAGGAATGTAGGCACTGAAGCTTTCTTT. It encodes CASSFVGPQRNVGTEAFF.

This chain connects TRBV11-1 to TRBJ2-3; TRBD2 matches 7 bases. The CDR3 extends over 16 amino acids. The trim removed 5 bases at V and 2 bases at J, leaving 10 bases unmatched. Germline CDR1 is SGHAT and CDR2 is FQDESV (reference sequence). CDR3 protein: CASSKGLSGHTDTQYF. The CDR3 nucleotides read TGTGCCAGCAGCAAGGGACTATCGGGCCACACAGATACGCAGTATTTT.

The chain uses TRBV19 and TRBJ2-7, with D unclear. This CDR3 contains 14 residues. CDR1 and CDR2 from the germline V gene are LNHDA and SQIVND (reference sequence). V was cut by 6 bases and J by 4 bases, with 16 bases left in between. The CDR3 loop is CASSPTFMGYEQYF. CDR3 bases: TGTGCCAGTAGCCCGACATTCATGGGATACGAGCAGTACTTC.

The chain employs TRBV11-3 and TRBJ2-1; D tentatively fits TRBD1 or TRBD2 (5 bases each). Trimming left V 0 bases short and J 2 bases short, with 14 bases between. CDR1 is SGHNT, CDR2 YENEEA, per germline. The CDR3 covers 17 residues. CDR3 in amino acids: CASSLEVWGKTYNEQFF. CDR3 DNA: TGTGCCAGCAGCTTAGAAGTCTGGGGGAAAACCTACAATGAGCAGTTCTTC.

The V and J genes are TRBV25-1 and TRBJ2-4, with 9 nucleotides matching TRBD2. This CDR3 comprises 14 residues. The V and J ends lost 7 bases and 3 bases, in that order; junction bases with no gene match: 4. The V gene's germline CDR1 is MGHDK and CDR2 SYGVNS. The CDR3 sequence: CASMGREGKNIQYF. DNA for the CDR3: TGTGCCAGCATGGGGCGGGAGGGCAAAAACATTCAGTACTTC. Combining the CDR3 with reference TRBV25-1 and TRBJ2-4 gives the whole variable domain EADIYQTPRYLVIGTGKKITLECSQTMGHDKMYWYQQDPGMELHLIHYSYGVNSTEKGDLSSESTVSRIRTEHFPLTLESARPSHTSQYLCASMGREGKNIQYFGAGTRLSVL.

This clone was recorded only once. The chain uses TRBV28 and TRBJ2-3, with a possible D match to TRBD2 (6 bases). The V gene lost 5 bases and the J gene lost 0 bases, with 9 bases spanning the gap. CDR3 length equals 14 residues. Per the germline V gene, CDR1 is MDHEN and CDR2 is SYDVKM. CDR3: CASSLGGSTDTQYF. The CDR3 DNA reads TGTGCCAGCAGTCTGGGGGGTAGCACAGATACGCAGTATTTT.

This clone was recorded only once. J is TRBJ2-5 and V is TRBV10-3, with D unresolved. The CDR3 contains 11 residues. Deletions cut 6 bases from V and 5 bases from J, with 7 bases between. Germline V lookup: CDR1 ENHRY, CDR2 SYGVKD. CDR3 in DNA: TGTGCCATCAGCCCCAAGGAGACCCAGTACTTC. Its protein product is CAISPKETQYF.

This chain joins TRBV5-1 and TRBJ2-3, with 8 nucleotides matching TRBD2. The V and J ends lost 3 bases and 0 bases, in that order; junction bases with no gene match: 15. The CDR3 has 19 amino acids. Germline V gives CDR1 SGHRS, CDR2 YFSETQ. DNA for the CDR3: TGCGCCAGCAGCTGGCTACCACCGACTAGCGCGATTAGCACAGATACGCAGTATTTT. Its translation is CASSWLPPTSAISTDTQYF.